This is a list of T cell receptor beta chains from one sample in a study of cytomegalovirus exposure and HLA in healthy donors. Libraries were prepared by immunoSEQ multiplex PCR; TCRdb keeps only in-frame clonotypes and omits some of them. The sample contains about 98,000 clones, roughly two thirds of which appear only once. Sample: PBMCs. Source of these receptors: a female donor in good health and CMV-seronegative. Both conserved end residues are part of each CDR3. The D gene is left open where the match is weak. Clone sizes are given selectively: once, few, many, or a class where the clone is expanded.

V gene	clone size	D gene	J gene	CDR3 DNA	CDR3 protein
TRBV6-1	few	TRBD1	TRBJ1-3	TGTGCCAGCAGTGAAGCGGACAGGGGGCTTGGAAACACCATATATTTT	CASSEADRGLGNTIYF
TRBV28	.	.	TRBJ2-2	TGCTGTGCAGGCAGCTACACCGGGGAGCTGTTTTTT	CCAGSYTGELFF
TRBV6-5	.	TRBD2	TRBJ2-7	TGTGCCAGCACCCTAATAGCGGGGGGGTGGGAGCAGTACTTC	CASTLIAGGWEQYF
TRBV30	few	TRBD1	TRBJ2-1	TGTGCCTGGAGTGGTTATATCGGGACAGGGAAAAATGAGCAGTTCTTC	CAWSGYIGTGKNEQFF
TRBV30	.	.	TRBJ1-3	TGTGCCTGCGCGCTCTCTGGAAACACCATATATTTT	CACALSGNTIYF
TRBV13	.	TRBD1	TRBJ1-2	TGTGCCAGCAGGACAGGGTATGGCTACACCTTC	CASRTGYGYTF
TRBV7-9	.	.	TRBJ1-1	TGTGCCAGCAGCTTATCCCAGAACACTGAAGCTTTCTTT	CASSLSQNTEAFF
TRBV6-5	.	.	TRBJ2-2	TGTGCCAGCAGTTACTCCCGGACTACGATCACCGGGGAGCTGTTTTTT	CASSYSRTTITGELFF
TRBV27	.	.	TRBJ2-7	TGTGCCAGCAGTCCACAGACAGGCTCCTACGAGCAGTACTTC	CASSPQTGSYEQYF
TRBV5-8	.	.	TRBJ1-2	TGTGCCAGCAGCTTGGGGTGGGGTGGACAAACAAACTATGGCTACACCTTC	CASSLGWGGQTNYGYTF
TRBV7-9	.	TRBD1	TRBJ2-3	TGTGCCAGCAGCCCCCAAACAGGGGCCCTGACAGATACGCAGTATTTT	CASSPQTGALTDTQYF
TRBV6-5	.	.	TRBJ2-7	TGTGCCAGCAGTTACGCGCAGGTAGCCTACGAGCAGTACTTC	CASSYAQVAYEQYF
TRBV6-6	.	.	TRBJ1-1	TGTGCCAGCAGTTACTCGGACAGTGTGAACACTGAAGCTTTCTTT	CASSYSDSVNTEAFF
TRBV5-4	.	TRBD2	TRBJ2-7	TGTGCCAGCAGCTTCGGGTCTAGCGGCGGGGGGTCCTACGAGCAGTACTTC	CASSFGSSGGGSYEQYF
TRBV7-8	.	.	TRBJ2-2	TGTGCCAGCAGCAACCGCCGACTGAACACCGGGGAGCTGTTTTTT	CASSNRRLNTGELFF
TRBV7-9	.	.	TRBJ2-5	TGTGCCAGCAGCTTAGGGTCTATGGAAGAGACCCAGTACTTC	CASSLGSMEETQYF
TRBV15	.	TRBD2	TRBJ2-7	TGTGCCACCAGCATCAGACTAGCGCAAGAGCAGTACTTC	CATSIRLAQEQYF
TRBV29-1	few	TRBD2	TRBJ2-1	TGCAGCGTAAGACTAGCGGGGGGCCCTGTATACAATGAGCAGTTCTTC	CSVRLAGGPVYNEQFF
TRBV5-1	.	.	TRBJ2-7	TGCGCCAGCAGCTTGTGGTCCAGGGTTAGTGAGCAGTACTTC	CASSLWSRVSEQYF
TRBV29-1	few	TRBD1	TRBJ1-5	TGCAGCGTATCACAGGGGGTAACTCAGCCCCAGCATTTT	CSVSQGVTQPQHF
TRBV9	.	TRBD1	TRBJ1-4	TGTGCCAGCAGCGCAGGGGACAGGGGTCTAACAACTAATGAAAAACTGTTTTTT	CASSAGDRGLTTNEKLFF
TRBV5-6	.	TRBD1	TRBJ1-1	TGTGCCAGCAGCTTCCCGGGACAGCTGAACACTGAAGCTTTCTTT	CASSFPGQLNTEAFF
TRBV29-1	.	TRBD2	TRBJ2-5	TGCAGCGCCGGACCGGCATGGCGGGAGAAGAGGAAGACCCAGTACTTC	CSAGPAWREKRKTQYF
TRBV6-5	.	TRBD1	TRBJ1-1	TGTGCCAGCAGTTACGGCGGGACAGGGGGCACTGAAGCTTTCTTT	CASSYGGTGGTEAFF
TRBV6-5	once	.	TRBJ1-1	TGTGCCAGCAGTTACTCGGGCAGGAAGAACACTGAAGCTTTCTTT	CASSYSGRKNTEAFF
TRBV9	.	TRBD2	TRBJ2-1	TGTGCCAGCAGCGTAGTCGGGACTAGAACCTACAATGAGCAGTTCTTC	CASSVVGTRTYNEQFF
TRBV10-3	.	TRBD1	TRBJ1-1	TGTGCCATCAGTGAGTCGGGACAGGGAAGCACTGAAGCTTTCTTT	CAISESGQGSTEAFF
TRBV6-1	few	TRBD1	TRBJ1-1	TGTGCCAGCACTACCCTGGGGACAGGGGAATCTGAAGCTTTCTTT	CASTTLGTGESEAFF
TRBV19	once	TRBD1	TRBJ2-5	TGTGCCAGTACCGCCGATAGAGTGGGGACAGACCAAGAGACCCAGTACTTC	CASTADRVGTDQETQYF
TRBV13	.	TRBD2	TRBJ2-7	TGTGCCAGCAGCCCCACTAGCGGTTCCTACGAGCAGTACTTC	CASSPTSGSYEQYF
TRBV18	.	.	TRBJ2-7	TGTGCCAGCTCAGTGACAGGCCCATCCTACGAGCAGTACTTC	CASSVTGPSYEQYF
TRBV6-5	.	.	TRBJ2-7	TGTGCCAGCAGTCCCGACAGCGATACCTACGAGCAGTACTTC	CASSPDSDTYEQYF
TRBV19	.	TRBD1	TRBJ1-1	TGTGCCAGTAGTCCCAGACAGGGTGGGGCGTGGACTGAAGCTTTCTTT	CASSPRQGGAWTEAFF
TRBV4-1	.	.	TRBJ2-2	TGCGCCAGCAGCCATCCCAGGGGGGAACTGTTTTTT	CASSHPRGELFF
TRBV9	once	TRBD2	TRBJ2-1	TGTGCCAGCAGTGGAACTAGCGGGAATCACAATGAGCAGTTCTTC	CASSGTSGNHNEQFF
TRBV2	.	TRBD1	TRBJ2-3	TGTGCCAGCAGTGAGGGACAGACCAGCACAGATACGCAGTATTTT	CASSEGQTSTDTQYF
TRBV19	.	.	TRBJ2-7	TGTGCCAGTGGACAGAACTACGAGCAGTACTTC	CASGQNYEQYF
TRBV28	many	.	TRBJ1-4	TGTGCCAGCAGTTTACCTCGCAGGGGAACTAATGAAAAACTGTTTTTT	CASSLPRRGTNEKLFF
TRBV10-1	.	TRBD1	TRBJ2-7	TGCGCCAGCAGGGCCGGGACAGGGGAAGCCTACGAGCAGTACTTC	CASRAGTGEAYEQYF
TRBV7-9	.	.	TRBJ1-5	TGTGCCAGCAGCTTAAGCAGCAATCAGCCCCAGCATTTT	CASSLSSNQPQHF
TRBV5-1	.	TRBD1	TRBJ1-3	TGCGCCAGCACTCCCGGGACAGGGGGTTTTCTATCTGGAAACACCATATATTTT	CASTPGTGGFLSGNTIYF
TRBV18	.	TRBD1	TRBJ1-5	TGTGCCAGCTCACCCCAGGGGGGAGGTCAGCCCCAGCATTTT	CASSPQGGGQPQHF
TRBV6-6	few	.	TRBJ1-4	TGTGCCAGCGGGGAGCGGAGTGAAAAACTGTTTTTT	CASGERSEKLFF
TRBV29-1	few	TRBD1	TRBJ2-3	TGCAGCGTTGAAAGGGGGACAGGGTGGACAGATACGCAGTATTTT	CSVERGTGWTDTQYF
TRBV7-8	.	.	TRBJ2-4	TGTGCCAGCAGCTTAGCGACAGTAGCCAAAAACATTCAGTACTTC	CASSLATVAKNIQYF
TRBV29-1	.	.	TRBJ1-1	TGCAGCGTCCAGGCTAGGGGGAGGAACACTGAAGCTTTCTTT	CSVQARGRNTEAFF
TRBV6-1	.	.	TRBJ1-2	TGTGCCAGCAGTGAATCGGGGGGTCCCTATGGCTACACCTTC	CASSESGGPYGYTF
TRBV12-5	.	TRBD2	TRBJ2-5	TGTGCTAGTGGTTTGGGTAGCGGGAGCGTGGAGACCCAGTACTTC	CASGLGSGSVETQYF